This T cell receptor (beta chain) was sequenced for a study of beta chain features in type 1 diabetes. Study-level information: Cells sorted and examined across all samples totaled approximately 110 million. Broader study findings: When cDNA is sequenced, cells with high TCR expression could be over-represented.

Concerning this clone: Its cognate antigen is unknown.

Every bit of the isolated RNA underwent reverse transcription, so sequencing read expressed TCRB transcripts. Sequencing was performed with immunoSEQ multiplex PCR; in TCRdb, only in-frame clones are kept and a portion is missing. The sample has approximately 200,000 clones; over 8.5% are singletons. Germline V CDR1 and CDR2: LNHDA, SQIVND (reference sequence). V shed 3 bases, J shed 0 bases, and the junction held 7 bases outside the gene matches. This CDR3 contains 18 residues. The TCR sequence derives from a woman in her late teens or twenties in good health. The sequenced sample was naive CD4+ T cells from blood. The V and J genes are TRBV19 and TRBJ2-6, with 8 bases that match TRBD2. The CDR3 DNA reads as TGTGCCAGTAGTATCCTCTCGGGAGGGGGCTCTGGGGCCAACGTCCTGACTTTC. Amino acid sequence: CASSILSGGGSGANVLTF.